This T cell receptor beta chain was recovered during a study of blood T cells in healthy people across ages. V dropped 5 bases and J dropped 10; count of bases not matched to a gene: 10. The CDR3 is 13 amino acids. Germline V gene sequence: CDR1 SGHTA, CDR2 FQGNSA. With a J-beta primer mix and a sample-barcoded 5' primer, a second PCR ran roughly 6 to 11 cycles. Researchers report that each sample yielded at least 3 million CDR3-containing paired-end reads. TCRdb reanalysed the 5' RACE reads using MiXCR and keeps one entry per CDR3 protein. The sample includes roughly 800,000 distinct CDR3 sequences, 20% to 25% seen only once; the top ten take around 3.6%. Whole-study results and caveats: Long-lived donors carried more naive CD4+ cells and greater diversity than aged donors.

Many counts were recorded for this clonotype. The target antigen is unknown. In addition, the sample was reused for a study of T cells of mothers and their children. From that second work: Each mother yielded more than 9 million TCR beta CDR3 reads. Each child yielded around 2.9 million reads.

The sequence derives from a boy between 10 and 17 years old in good health. The rearrangement joins TRBV7-2 to TRBJ1-1; 7 nucleotides align to TRBD1. Input material: blood. This CDR3 is CASSARGRLVAFF. CDR3 bases: TGTGCCAGCAGCGCCAGGGGGAGACTCGTAGCTTTCTTT.